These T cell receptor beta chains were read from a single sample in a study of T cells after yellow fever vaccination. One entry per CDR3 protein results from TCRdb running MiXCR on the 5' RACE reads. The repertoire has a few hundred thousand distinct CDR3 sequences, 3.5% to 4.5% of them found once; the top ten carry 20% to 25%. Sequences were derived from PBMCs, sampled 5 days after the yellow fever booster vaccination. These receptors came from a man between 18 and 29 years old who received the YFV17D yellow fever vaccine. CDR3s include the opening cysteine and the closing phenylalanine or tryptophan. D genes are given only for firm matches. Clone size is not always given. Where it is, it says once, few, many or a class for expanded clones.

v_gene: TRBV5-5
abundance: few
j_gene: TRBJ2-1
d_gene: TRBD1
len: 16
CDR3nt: TGTGCCAGCAGCATGCCCGGGACAGGGCCTATGAATGAGCAGTTCTTC
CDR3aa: CASSMPGTGPMNEQFF

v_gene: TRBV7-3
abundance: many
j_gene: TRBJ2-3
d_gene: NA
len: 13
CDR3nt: TGTGCCAGCAGCTTAGTAGTAGAAGATACGCAGTATTTT
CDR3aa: CASSLVVEDTQYF

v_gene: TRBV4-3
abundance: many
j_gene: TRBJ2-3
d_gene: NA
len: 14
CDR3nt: TGCGCCAGCAGCCGGGACGTCAACACAGATACGCAGTATTTT
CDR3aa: CASSRDVNTDTQYF

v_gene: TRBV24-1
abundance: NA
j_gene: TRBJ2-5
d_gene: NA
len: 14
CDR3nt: TGTGCCACCATGGGGCCAGGAAGTTATGAGACCCAGTACTTC
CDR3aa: CATMGPGSYETQYF

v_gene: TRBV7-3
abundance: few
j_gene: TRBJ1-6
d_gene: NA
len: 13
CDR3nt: TGTGCCAGCAGCTTATTAACAGATTCACCCCTCCACTTT
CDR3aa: CASSLLTDSPLHF

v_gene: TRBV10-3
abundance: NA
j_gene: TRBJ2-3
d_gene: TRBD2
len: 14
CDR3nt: TGTGCCATCCGTGCGGGGGGGCTTGCAGATACGCAGTATTTT
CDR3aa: CAIRAGGLADTQYF

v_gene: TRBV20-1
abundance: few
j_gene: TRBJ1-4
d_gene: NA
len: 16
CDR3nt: TGCAGTGCTAGATCCCCTGTGAGGCCTCTTAATGAAAAACTGTTTTTT
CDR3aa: CSARSPVRPLNEKLFF

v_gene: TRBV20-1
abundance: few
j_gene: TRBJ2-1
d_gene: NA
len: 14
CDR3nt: TGCAGTGCTATGCCGGGGAGCTCCTACAATGAGCAGTTCTTC
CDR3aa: CSAMPGSSYNEQFF

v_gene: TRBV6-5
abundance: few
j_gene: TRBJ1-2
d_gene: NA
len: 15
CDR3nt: TGTGCCAGCAGTTACGGTGGAGCCCCGATGGATGGCTACACCTTC
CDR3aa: CASSYGGAPMDGYTF

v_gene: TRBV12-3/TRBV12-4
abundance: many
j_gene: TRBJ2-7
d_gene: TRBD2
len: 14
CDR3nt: TGTGCCAGCAGCCCGACTAGCGGGGTGTACGAGCAGTACTTC
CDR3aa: CASSPTSGVYEQYF

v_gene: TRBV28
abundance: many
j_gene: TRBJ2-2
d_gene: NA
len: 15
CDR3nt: TGTGCCAGCAGTTTCCCCGGACAGCCTTCCGGGGAGCTGTTTTTT
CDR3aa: CASSFPGQPSGELFF

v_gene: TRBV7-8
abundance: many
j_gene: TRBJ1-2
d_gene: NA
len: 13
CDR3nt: TGTGCCAGCAGCTTAGAGCCAAGCTATGGCTACACCTTC
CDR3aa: CASSLEPSYGYTF

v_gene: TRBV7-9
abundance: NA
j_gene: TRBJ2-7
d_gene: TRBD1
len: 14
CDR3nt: TGTGCCAGCAGGCCAAGACAGGGTGGCGACGAGCAGTACTTC
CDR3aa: CASRPRQGGDEQYF

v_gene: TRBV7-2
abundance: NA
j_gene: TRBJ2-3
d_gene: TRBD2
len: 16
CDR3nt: TGTGCCAGCAGCTTACAACTAGCGGGGGGGTCAGATACGCAGTATTTT
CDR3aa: CASSLQLAGGSDTQYF

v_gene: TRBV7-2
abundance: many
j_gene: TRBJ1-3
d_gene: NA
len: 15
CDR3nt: TGTGCCAGCAGCCCAGGTCGGAGCTCTGGAAACACCATATATTTT
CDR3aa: CASSPGRSSGNTIYF

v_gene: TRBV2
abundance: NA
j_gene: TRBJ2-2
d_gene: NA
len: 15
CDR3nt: TGTGCCAGCAGTGAGGGTGTTACGAACACCGGGGAGCTGTTTTTT
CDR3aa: CASSEGVTNTGELFF

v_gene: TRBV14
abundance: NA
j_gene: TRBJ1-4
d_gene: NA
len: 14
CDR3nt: TGTGCCAGCAGCCCCCGGGGGGGGGGTGAAAAACTGTTTTTT
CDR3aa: CASSPRGGGEKLFF

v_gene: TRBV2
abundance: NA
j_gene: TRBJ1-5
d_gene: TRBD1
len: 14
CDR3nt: TGTGCCAGCAGCGAGACAGGGTTGGATCAGCCCCAGCATTTT
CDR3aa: CASSETGLDQPQHF

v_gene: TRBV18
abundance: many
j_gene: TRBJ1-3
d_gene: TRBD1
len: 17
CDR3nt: TGTGCCAGCTCACCCGGGCCGACAGGGAACTCTGGAAACACCATATATTTT
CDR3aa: CASSPGPTGNSGNTIYF

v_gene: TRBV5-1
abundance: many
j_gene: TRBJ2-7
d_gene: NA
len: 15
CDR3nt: TGCGCCAGCAGCTTGGCCCAGGGTTCCCCCTACGAGCAGTACTTC
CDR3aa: CASSLAQGSPYEQYF

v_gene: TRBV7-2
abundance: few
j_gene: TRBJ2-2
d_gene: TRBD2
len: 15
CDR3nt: TGTGCCAGCAGCCCCGCCCTAGCGGCTGCCGGGGAGCTGTTTTTT
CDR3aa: CASSPALAAAGELFF

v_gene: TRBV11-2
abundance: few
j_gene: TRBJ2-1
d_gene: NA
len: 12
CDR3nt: TGTGCCAGCAGCTTTAGCGTCTATGAGCAGTTCTTC
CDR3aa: CASSFSVYEQFF

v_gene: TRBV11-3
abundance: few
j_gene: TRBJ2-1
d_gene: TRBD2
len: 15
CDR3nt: TGTGCCAGCAGCAAGGGACTAGCGGGTTACAATGAGCAGTTCTTC
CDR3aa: CASSKGLAGYNEQFF

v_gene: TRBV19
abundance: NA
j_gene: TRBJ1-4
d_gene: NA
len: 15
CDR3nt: TGTGCCAGTAGTACCTCGCGACAGGCGGCCGAAAAACTGTTTTTT
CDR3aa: CASSTSRQAAEKLFF

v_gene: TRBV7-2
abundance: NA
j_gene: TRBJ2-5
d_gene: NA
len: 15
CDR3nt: TGTGCCAGCAGCCGCGACCGGGACTCCCAAGAGACCCAGTACTTC
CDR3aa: CASSRDRDSQETQYF

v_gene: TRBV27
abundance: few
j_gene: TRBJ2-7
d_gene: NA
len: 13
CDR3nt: TGTGCCAGCAGTTTGCAGGACAGCCCCGAGCAGTACTTC
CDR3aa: CASSLQDSPEQYF

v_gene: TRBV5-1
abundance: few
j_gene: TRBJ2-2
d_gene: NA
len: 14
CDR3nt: TGCGCCAGCAGCTTGAATAAAGCAGGCGGGGAGCTGTTTTTT
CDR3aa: CASSLNKAGGELFF

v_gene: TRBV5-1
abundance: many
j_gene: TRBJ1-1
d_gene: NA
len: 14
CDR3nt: TGCGCCAGCAGCTTGGTGCAGGGTGAGGCCGAAGCTTTCTTT
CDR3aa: CASSLVQGEAEAFF

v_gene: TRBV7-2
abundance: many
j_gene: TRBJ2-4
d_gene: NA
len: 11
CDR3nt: TGTGCCAGCAGCTCCGACCACATTCAGTACTTC
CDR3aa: CASSSDHIQYF

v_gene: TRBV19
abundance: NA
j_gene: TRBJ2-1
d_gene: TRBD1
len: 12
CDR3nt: TGTGCCAGTACACAGGGGCTGAGTGAGCAGTTCTTC
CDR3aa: CASTQGLSEQFF

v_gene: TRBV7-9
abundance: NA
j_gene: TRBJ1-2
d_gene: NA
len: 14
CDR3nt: TGTGCCAGCAGCTGGAATTACAGGGTGTATGGCTACACCTTC
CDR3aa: CASSWNYRVYGYTF

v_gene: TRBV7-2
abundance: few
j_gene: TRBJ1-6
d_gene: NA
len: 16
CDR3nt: TGTGCCAGCAGCTTAGAAGTTGGGGGAGGGAATTCACCCCTCCACTTT
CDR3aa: CASSLEVGGGNSPLHF

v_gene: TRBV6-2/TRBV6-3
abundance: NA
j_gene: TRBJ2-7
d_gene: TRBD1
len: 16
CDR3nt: TGTGCCAGCAGCGATGCCGGGACAGGGGGCTCCTACGAGCAGTACTTC
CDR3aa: CASSDAGTGGSYEQYF

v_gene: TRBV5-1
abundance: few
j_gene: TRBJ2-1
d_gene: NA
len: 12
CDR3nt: TGCGCCAGCAGGCTCGACGTGGGGGGTCCTTTCTTC
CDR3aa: CASRLDVGGPFF

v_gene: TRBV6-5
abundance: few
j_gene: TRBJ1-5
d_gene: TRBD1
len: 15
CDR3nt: TGTGCCAGCAGAACGGACAGGGGTGGTAATCAGCCCCAGCATTTT
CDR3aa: CASRTDRGGNQPQHF

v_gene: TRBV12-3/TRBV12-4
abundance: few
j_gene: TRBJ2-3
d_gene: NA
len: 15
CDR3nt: TGTGCCAGCAGTTTAGAGGGGACACCCACTGGTACGCAGTATTTT
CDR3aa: CASSLEGTPTGTQYF

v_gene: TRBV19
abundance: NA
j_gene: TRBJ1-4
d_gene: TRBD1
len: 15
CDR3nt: TGTGCCAGTAGTATTTACGGGACAGTAAATGAAAAACTGTTTTTT
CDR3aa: CASSIYGTVNEKLFF

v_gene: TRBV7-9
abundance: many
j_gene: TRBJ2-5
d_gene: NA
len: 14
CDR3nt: TGTGCCAGCAGCTGGCAGGGTGCGAGTGAGACCCAGTACTTC
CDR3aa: CASSWQGASETQYF

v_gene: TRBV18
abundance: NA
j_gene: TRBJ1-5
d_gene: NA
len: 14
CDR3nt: TGTGCCAGCTCATCAAAAGGGCAGAATCAGCCCCAGCATTTT
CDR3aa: CASSSKGQNQPQHF

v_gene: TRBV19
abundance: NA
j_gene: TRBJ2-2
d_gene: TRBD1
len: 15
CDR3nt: TGTGCCAGTAGTATAGGACAGGGAAACACCGGGGAGCTGTTTTTT
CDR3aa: CASSIGQGNTGELFF

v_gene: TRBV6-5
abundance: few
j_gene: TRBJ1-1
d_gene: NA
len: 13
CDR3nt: TGTGCCAGCGGCGAAGTCCTCAACACTGAAGCTTTCTTT
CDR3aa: CASGEVLNTEAFF